This T cell receptor (beta chain) was identified in a study of blood T cell repertoires in COVID-19. Whole-study context: Some COVID-19 samples were acute and others convalescent; all came from the United States, Italy and Spain.

In the source study's methods: Reference gene primer amplification gave nucleated cell count estimates. Using immunoSEQ multiplex PCR, the repertoire was profiled, and TCRdb retains in-frame clones only, with some absent. V and J calls and clone size are copied from that table; D and trimming were computed from the DNA. The repertoire holds around 170,000 clones, with about nine tenths as singletons. The CDR3 runs 14 residues. The junction had 10 bases not matched to a gene; V was cut back by 7 bases and J by 4 bases. Per the germline V gene, CDR1 is MDHEN and CDR2 is SYDVKM. This receptor was obtained from a man younger than 35 who had recovered from COVID-19. V is TRBV28 and J is TRBJ2-7; 7 bases align to TRBD2. The sample comprised peripheral blood. The CDR3 coding sequence is TGTGCCAGCATCCCGACGGGAGGAGTTTACGAGCAGTACTTC. Its protein product is CASIPTGGVYEQYF.